The entry that follows covers one T cell receptor beta chain sequence. Its matching antigen is unknown. The data derive from a study of CD8 T cells in ankylosing spondylitis. General observations from the study: Ankylosing spondylitis blood seemed to carry a telltale TCR beta motif made of about 8 highly homologous variants. Matched ankylosing spondylitis synovial fluid reportedly showed significant enrichment of disease-linked clones. Disease-linked clones, CD8+, were relatively rare in peripheral blood. Existing reports had already noted some motif variants in reactive arthritis synovial fluid and blood.

Germline CDR1 is MNHEY and CDR2 is SVGEGT. V lost 0 bases to trimming and J lost 4 bases, with 12 bases between them. The CDR3 is made up of 16 amino acids. As the method for making TCR beta libraries, quantitative 5'-RACE with molecular barcodes was used. TCRdb independently ran MiXCR on the 5' RACE reads; one entry per CDR3 protein. Of more than 100,000 distinct CDR3 sequences listed, roughly 18% were seen once; the top ten hold approximately 33%. This clonotype was sampled from a male donor with ankylosing spondylitis. Sequencing was performed on blood, either unsorted or a sorted T cell fraction (not recorded which). V and J are TRBV6-2 or TRBV6-3 and TRBJ2-2; D is possibly TRBD1 or TRBD2 (6 bases each). Here the CDR3 reads CASSYSGGRITGELFF. The CDR3, as DNA: TGTGCCAGCAGTTACTCGGGGGGCCGCATCACCGGGGAGCTGTTTTTT.